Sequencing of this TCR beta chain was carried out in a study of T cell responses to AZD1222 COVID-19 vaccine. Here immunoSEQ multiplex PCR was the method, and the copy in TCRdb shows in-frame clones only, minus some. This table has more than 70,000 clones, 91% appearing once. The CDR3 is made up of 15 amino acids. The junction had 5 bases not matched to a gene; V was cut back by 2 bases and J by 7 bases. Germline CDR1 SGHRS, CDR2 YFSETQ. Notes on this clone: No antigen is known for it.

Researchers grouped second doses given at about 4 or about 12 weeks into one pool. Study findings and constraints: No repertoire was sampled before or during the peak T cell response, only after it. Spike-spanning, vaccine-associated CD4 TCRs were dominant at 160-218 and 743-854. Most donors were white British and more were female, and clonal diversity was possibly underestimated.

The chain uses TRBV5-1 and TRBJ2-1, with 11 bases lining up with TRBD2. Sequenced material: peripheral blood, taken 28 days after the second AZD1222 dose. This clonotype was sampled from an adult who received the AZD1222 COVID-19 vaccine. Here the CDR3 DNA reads TGCGCCAGCAGCTTAACTAGCGGGAGTGGAAATGAGCAGTTCTTC. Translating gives CASSLTSGSGNEQFF.